This is a list of T cell receptor beta chains from one sample in a study of T cells in Graves' hyperthyroidism and ophthalmopathy. TCRdb re-called the multiplex PCR reads with MiXCR, one entry per CDR3 protein. The data contain about 37,000 distinct CDR3 sequences, 52% of them seen just once; the ten biggest clones take up 15% to 20%. Source material: blood. The source of these receptors is a man aged 40-49 years with Graves' ophthalmopathy. The CDR3 runs from the conserved cysteine through the conserved F or W. A D gene is named only where the DNA matches it firmly. Some rows mark clone size as missing; the rest say once, few, many or name a class of expanded clone.

clone size: many; D gene: -; J gene: TRBJ1-6; V gene: TRBV28; CDR3 DNA: TGTGCCAGCCGTCTTGAGGGTCCCTATAATTCACCCCTCCACTTT; CDR3 protein: CASRLEGPYNSPLHF
clone size: -; D gene: TRBD2; J gene: TRBJ2-3; V gene: TRBV20-1; CDR3 DNA: TGCAGTGCTCCCCGCCGGGGGGGGGCCATCAATGAGCAGTATTTT; CDR3 protein: CSAPRRGGAINEQYF
clone size: many; D gene: -; J gene: TRBJ2-1; V gene: TRBV5-8; CDR3 DNA: TGTGCCAGCAGCTTTGGTCGCAGCTCCTACAATGAGCAGTTCTTC; CDR3 protein: CASSFGRSSYNEQFF
clone size: -; D gene: -; J gene: TRBJ1-1; V gene: TRBV19; CDR3 DNA: TGTGCCAGTAGTGTCCCGCTCGGGAAGAACACTGAAGCTTTCTTT; CDR3 protein: CASSVPLGKNTEAFF
clone size: -; D gene: -; J gene: TRBJ2-7; V gene: TRBV4-1; CDR3 DNA: TGCGCCAGCAGCCAAGGGAGAAGCCACGAGCAGTACTTC; CDR3 protein: CASSQGRSHEQYF
clone size: once; D gene: -; J gene: TRBJ2-3; V gene: TRBV7-3; CDR3 DNA: TGTGCCAGCAGCTTAACGGGACTCAGGGAGTATTTT; CDR3 protein: CASSLTGLREYF
clone size: -; D gene: -; J gene: TRBJ1-1; V gene: TRBV24-1; CDR3 DNA: TGTGCCACCAGTGATTTGATCGGCACTGAAGCTTTCTTT; CDR3 protein: CATSDLIGTEAFF
clone size: -; D gene: -; J gene: TRBJ1-2; V gene: TRBV6-4; CDR3 DNA: TGTGCCAGCAACGGGGAGCGAGGCTACACTTTC; CDR3 protein: CASNGERGYTF
clone size: many; D gene: -; J gene: TRBJ2-1; V gene: TRBV5-1; CDR3 DNA: TGCGCCAGCAGCCTACCGTTTTTGGATGAGCAGTTCTTC; CDR3 protein: CASSLPFLDEQFF
clone size: once; D gene: TRBD1; J gene: TRBJ2-3; V gene: TRBV7-6; CDR3 DNA: TGTGCCAGCAGCTTAGAGACAGGGGATACGCAGTATTTT; CDR3 protein: CASSLETGDTQYF
clone size: few; D gene: -; J gene: TRBJ2-3; V gene: TRBV18; CDR3 DNA: TGTGCCAGCTCACCAGGGACCACAGATACGCAGTATTTT; CDR3 protein: CASSPGTTDTQYF
clone size: many; D gene: -; J gene: TRBJ2-5; V gene: TRBV13; CDR3 DNA: TGTGCCAGCAGCCCGCTACCCGGGACGGAGGAAGAGACCCAGTACTTC; CDR3 protein: CASSPLPGTEEETQYF
clone size: -; D gene: -; J gene: TRBJ2-7; V gene: TRBV20-1; CDR3 DNA: TGCAGTGCTCCCAGGGGAGGAGGGAACGAGCAGTACTTC; CDR3 protein: CSAPRGGGNEQYF
clone size: many; D gene: TRBD1; J gene: TRBJ1-4; V gene: TRBV5-1; CDR3 DNA: TGCGCCAGCAGCTTCGGACAGGGAAGCTTTGAAAAACTGTTTTTT; CDR3 protein: CASSFGQGSFEKLFF
clone size: once; D gene: -; J gene: TRBJ2-6; V gene: TRBV28; CDR3 DNA: TGTGCCAGCAGTTCGTCGGGAGAGGCCTACGTCCTGACTTTC; CDR3 protein: CASSSSGEAYVLTF
clone size: medium-sized; D gene: -; J gene: TRBJ2-3; V gene: TRBV29-1; CDR3 DNA: TGCAGCGTTGAATGGGCCAGAATCACAGATACGCAGTATTTT; CDR3 protein: CSVEWARITDTQYF
clone size: many; D gene: -; J gene: TRBJ2-2; V gene: TRBV2; CDR3 DNA: TGTGCCAGCAGTGAAGCACGTGGGGCGGCCGGGGAGCTGTTTTTT; CDR3 protein: CASSEARGAAGELFF
clone size: -; D gene: TRBD1; J gene: TRBJ2-5; V gene: TRBV7-6; CDR3 DNA: TGTGCCAGCAGCCTCGGGACAGCGAAAGAGACCCAGTACTTC; CDR3 protein: CASSLGTAKETQYF
clone size: -; D gene: TRBD2; J gene: TRBJ2-7; V gene: TRBV7-9; CDR3 DNA: TGTGCCAGTCACCAAGCCAGCGGGAGCTACGAGCAGTACTTC; CDR3 protein: CASHQASGSYEQYF
clone size: -; D gene: TRBD1; J gene: TRBJ2-5; V gene: TRBV2; CDR3 DNA: TGTACCAGCATTCGGGACAGGGGCAAGGAGACCCAGTACTTC; CDR3 protein: CTSIRDRGKETQYF
clone size: -; D gene: TRBD2; J gene: TRBJ2-5; V gene: TRBV5-1; CDR3 DNA: TGCGCCAGCAGCCAACTAGCGGTACAAGAGACCCAGTACTTC; CDR3 protein: CASSQLAVQETQYF
clone size: -; D gene: -; J gene: TRBJ1-4; V gene: TRBV20-1; CDR3 DNA: TGCAGTGCTCCGCCTTCAGGGTTTGATAATGAAAAACTGTTTTTT; CDR3 protein: CSAPPSGFDNEKLFF
clone size: many; D gene: -; J gene: TRBJ2-5; V gene: TRBV6-5; CDR3 DNA: TGTGCCAGCAGACCACTAGGTCGGTTGGAGACCCAGTACTTC; CDR3 protein: CASRPLGRLETQYF
clone size: -; D gene: TRBD1; J gene: TRBJ1-5; V gene: TRBV20-1; CDR3 DNA: TGCAGTGCCGAGGACAGGGAAGAGACCCAGCATTTT; CDR3 protein: CSAEDREETQHF
clone size: many; D gene: -; J gene: TRBJ2-7; V gene: TRBV7-2; CDR3 DNA: TGTGCCAGCAGAGAGGGGTCGGGCGCCTACGAGCAGTACTTC; CDR3 protein: CASREGSGAYEQYF
clone size: -; D gene: TRBD2; J gene: TRBJ2-1; V gene: TRBV20-1; CDR3 DNA: TGCAGTGCTAGTACCCTAGCGGGAGGCTGGGGATACAATGAGCAGTTCTTC; CDR3 protein: CSASTLAGGWGYNEQFF
clone size: -; D gene: TRBD1; J gene: TRBJ1-1; V gene: TRBV20-1; CDR3 DNA: TGCAGTGCCACCACAGGGGGGAATGAAGCTTTCTTT; CDR3 protein: CSATTGGNEAFF
clone size: many; D gene: -; J gene: TRBJ1-4; V gene: TRBV4-1; CDR3 DNA: TGCGCCAGCAGCCCCCCCCGGGGGAGGGGAGGCGAAAAACTGTTTTTT; CDR3 protein: CASSPPRGRGGEKLFF
clone size: -; D gene: -; J gene: TRBJ1-5; V gene: TRBV5-1; CDR3 DNA: TGCGCCAGCAGCTTGCATGGGGGACCGGGCATTCAGCCCCAGCATTTT; CDR3 protein: CASSLHGGPGIQPQHF
clone size: -; D gene: -; J gene: TRBJ2-7; V gene: TRBV20-1; CDR3 DNA: TGCAGTGCGCTTATTCAGGGGAACAGACGCGACGAGCAGTACTTC; CDR3 protein: CSALIQGNRRDEQYF